The rows below give T cell receptor beta chains drawn from one sample of a study of blood T cell repertoires in COVID-19. The table came from immunoSEQ multiplex PCR; TCRdb's copy has only in-frame clones and leaves some out. Among roughly 400,000 clones listed, less than 95% were seen once. Sequenced sample: PBMCs or T cells enriched from blood (not recorded which). These receptors were collected from a man aged 18 to 30 who had recovered from COVID-19. CDR3s include the opening cysteine and the closing phenylalanine or tryptophan. The D gene is left open where the match is weak. For some rows the clone size is stated as once, few or many, or as a class when expanded; others skip it.

>NA|TRBV2|TRBJ1-5|NA
CASSGGVVNQPQHF
TGTGCCAGCTCGGGAGGGGTTGTCAATCAGCCCCAGCATTTT
>NA|TRBV27|TRBJ1-1|TRBD1
CASSSRTGSTEAFF
TGTGCCAGCAGTAGCCGGACAGGGAGCACTGAAGCTTTCTTT
>once|TRBV3-1/TRBV3-2|TRBJ2-5|NA
CASSQEGGVGTQYF
TGTGCCAGCAGCCAAGAGGGCGGGGTAGGGACCCAGTACTTC
>NA|TRBV29-1|TRBJ1-1|TRBD1
CSVADTGGLTEAFF
TGCAGCGTAGCAGATACAGGGGGCCTTACTGAAGCTTTCTTT
>NA|TRBV11-3|TRBJ2-2|NA
CASSFMATGELFF
TGTGCCAGCAGCTTTATGGCCACCGGGGAGCTGTTTTTT
>NA|TRBV29-1|TRBJ1-1|NA
CSVEGRVNTEAFF
TGCAGCGTTGAGGGGAGGGTGAACACTGAAGCTTTCTTT
>NA|TRBV5-6|TRBJ2-1|NA
CASSFLAGQDNEQFF
TGTGCCAGCAGCTTCCTAGCGGGACAGGACAATGAGCAGTTCTTC
>NA|TRBV29-1|TRBJ1-2|NA
CSVVQGYGYTF
TGCAGCGTGGTACAGGGCTATGGCTACACCTTC
>NA|TRBV6-1|TRBJ1-5|NA
CASSEAGRSGLYQPQHF
TGTGCCAGCAGTGAAGCCGGAAGGTCCGGACTTTATCAGCCCCAGCATTTT
>once|TRBV29-1|TRBJ1-2|TRBD1
CSVDTGGAGYTF
TGCAGCGTGGATACAGGGGGCGCCGGCTACACCTTC
>NA|TRBV6-5|TRBJ2-7|TRBD2
CASSPPIAGAYEQYF
TGTGCCAGCAGTCCCCCAATAGCGGGAGCCTACGAGCAGTACTTC
>NA|TRBV5-1|TRBJ1-1|TRBD1
CASSSPQGAVGTEAFF
TGCGCCAGCAGTTCACCCCAGGGGGCGGTAGGCACTGAAGCTTTCTTT
>NA|TRBV30|TRBJ2-3|NA
CAWIRVALLADTQYF
TGTGCCTGGATTCGGGTAGCCCTACTTGCGGATACGCAGTATTTT
>NA|TRBV21-1|TRBJ1-2|NA
CASSKFGVFAYGYTF
TGTGCCAGCAGCAAATTCGGGGTATTCGCTTATGGCTACACCTTC
>NA|TRBV3-1/TRBV3-2|TRBJ1-1|TRBD1
CASRTGVNTEAFF
TGTGCCAGCAGGACAGGGGTGAACACTGAAGCTTTCTTT
>NA|TRBV5-4|TRBJ2-1|NA
CASSLVQRGGNEQFF
TGTGCCAGCAGCTTGGTACAGCGCGGAGGTAATGAGCAGTTCTTC
>NA|TRBV3-1/TRBV3-2|TRBJ1-5|TRBD1
CASSQGQGPNQPQHF
TGTGCCAGCAGCCAAGGACAGGGACCAAATCAGCCCCAGCATTTT
>NA|TRBV6-1|TRBJ2-3|NA
CASSARQRASTDTQYF
TGTGCCAGCAGTGCCAGACAGCGGGCAAGCACAGATACGCAGTATTTT
>NA|TRBV10-1|TRBJ2-1|TRBD2
CASQGAGGPNEQFF
TGCGCCAGCCAGGGAGCGGGAGGGCCTAATGAGCAGTTCTTC
>NA|TRBV19|TRBJ2-2|NA
CASQMGRGRFPGELFF
TGTGCCAGCCAGATGGGGAGGGGGAGATTTCCCGGGGAGCTGTTTTTT
>once|TRBV9|TRBJ1-4|NA
CASSVGGTDNEKLFF
TGTGCCAGCAGCGTAGGCGGGACTGATAATGAAAAACTGTTTTTT
>NA|TRBV11-2|TRBJ2-2|TRBD1
CASSLGDRNTGELFF
TGTGCCAGCAGCTTAGGGGACAGGAACACCGGGGAGCTGTTTTTT
>NA|TRBV5-1|TRBJ2-3|TRBD2
CASTLAGKSDTQYF
TGCGCCAGCACCCTAGCGGGAAAGTCAGATACGCAGTATTTT
>NA|TRBV5-6|TRBJ1-2|TRBD1
CASSTTGPGYTF
TGTGCCAGCAGTACGACAGGGCCTGGCTACACCTTC
>NA|TRBV18|TRBJ2-7|NA
CASSPPTGNSYEQYF
TGTGCCAGCTCACCACCCACAGGAAATTCCTACGAGCAGTACTTC
>NA|TRBV15|TRBJ1-5|NA
CATSRRSSLSNQPQHF
TGTGCCACCAGCCGAAGATCTAGCCTGAGCAATCAGCCCCAGCATTTT
>NA|TRBV19|TRBJ1-1|TRBD1
CASSPLGQGAWNTEAFF
TGTGCCAGTAGTCCCTTGGGGCAGGGGGCATGGAACACTGAAGCTTTCTTT
>NA|TRBV5-1|TRBJ2-7|NA
CASSLLGSSYEQYF
TGCGCCAGCAGCTTGTTAGGGAGCTCCTACGAGCAGTACTTC
>NA|TRBV24-1|TRBJ1-5|NA
CATSVRFNQPQHF
TGTGCCACCAGTGTCCGTTTCAATCAGCCCCAGCATTTT
>NA|TRBV9|TRBJ1-3|NA
CASSTTGLSGNTIYF
TGTGCCAGCAGCACGACAGGTCTCTCTGGAAACACCATATATTTT
>NA|TRBV19|TRBJ1-5|NA
CASSTEGRKPQHF
TGTGCCAGTAGTACGGAGGGGCGCAAGCCCCAGCATTTT
>NA|TRBV23-1|TRBJ2-1|TRBD2
CASHPSGLAGYNEQFF
TGCGCCAGCCATCCATCGGGACTAGCGGGTTACAATGAGCAGTTCTTC
>NA|TRBV11-2|TRBJ1-1|TRBD1
CASSLRGGGRSEAFF
TGTGCCAGCAGCTTACGAGGGGGCGGTAGGTCTGAAGCTTTCTTT
>NA|TRBV27|TRBJ2-1|NA
CASSFRGGEQFF
TGTGCCAGCAGTTTTAGGGGAGGTGAGCAGTTCTTC
>NA|TRBV29-1|TRBJ1-1|TRBD1
CSVDWWTGGAEAFF
TGCAGCGTTGATTGGTGGACAGGGGGCGCTGAAGCTTTCTTT
>NA|TRBV5-4|TRBJ2-3|NA
CASTPSLAKDTDTQYF
TGTGCCAGCACCCCCAGTCTAGCGAAGGACACAGATACGCAGTATTTT
>NA|TRBV5-1|TRBJ2-7|TRBD2
CASSPSGGFYEQYF
TGCGCCAGCAGCCCTAGCGGGGGGTTCTACGAGCAGTACTTC
>NA|TRBV29-1|TRBJ2-1|TRBD1
CSVRDRGLNEQFF
TGCAGCGTTAGGGACAGGGGGCTCAATGAGCAGTTCTTC
>NA|TRBV19|TRBJ1-3|NA
CASSIEALSYSGNTIYF
TGTGCCAGTAGTATTGAGGCGTTAAGTTACTCTGGAAACACCATATATTTT
>NA|TRBV7-9|TRBJ2-2|NA
CASSFPQGLEYGELFF
TGTGCCAGCAGCTTCCCACAGGGTCTAGAGTACGGGGAGCTGTTTTTT
>few|TRBV2|TRBJ1-4|TRBD1
CASRGDSEKLFF
TGTGCCAGCAGGGGGGACAGCGAAAAACTGTTTTTT
>NA|TRBV5-1|TRBJ1-1|NA
CASSLAGTLNTEAFF
TGCGCCAGCAGCTTGGCTGGCACCCTGAACACTGAAGCTTTCTTT
>NA|TRBV7-3|TRBJ2-3|TRBD2
CASSSPLAGGLPYTDTQYF
TGTGCCAGCAGCTCTCCCTTAGCGGGAGGCCTTCCGTACACAGATACGCAGTATTTT
>NA|TRBV27|TRBJ2-1|TRBD2
CASSLLTSGRGEQFF
TGTGCCAGCAGTCTACTAACTAGCGGGAGAGGTGAGCAGTTCTTC
>NA|TRBV30|TRBJ1-6|TRBD1
CAWSPAGGYSPLHF
TGTGCCTGGAGTCCTGCAGGGGGTTATTCACCCCTCCACTTT
>NA|TRBV28|TRBJ1-5|TRBD1
CASSLQGASNQPQHF
TGTGCCAGCAGTTTACAGGGGGCCAGCAATCAGCCCCAGCATTTT
>NA|TRBV13|TRBJ1-6|TRBD1
CASSLPQGAGNSPLHF
TGTGCCAGCAGCTTACCCCAGGGGGCAGGTAATTCACCCCTCCACTTT
>NA|TRBV25-1|TRBJ1-2|NA
CASSPTGWRYGYTF
TGTGCCAGCAGTCCTACAGGGTGGCGGTATGGCTACACCTTC
>NA|TRBV5-1|TRBJ2-7|TRBD2
CASSPRGTSGGSSYEQYF
TGCGCCAGCAGCCCGCGGGGGACTAGCGGGGGGAGCTCCTACGAGCAGTACTTC
>NA|TRBV20-1|TRBJ1-3|NA
CSASPAGDRNTIYF
TGCAGTGCCAGTCCCGCAGGGGATCGAAACACCATATATTTT
>once|TRBV7-9|TRBJ1-4|NA
CASSRDNPHEKLFF
TGTGCCAGCAGCCGGGACAATCCTCATGAAAAACTGTTTTTT
>NA|TRBV7-8|TRBJ2-7|NA
CASSFGTLNEQYF
TGTGCCAGCAGCTTTGGGACTCTGAACGAGCAGTACTTC
>NA|TRBV13|TRBJ1-2|TRBD1
CASRSLRGRGYGYTF
TGTGCCAGCAGATCCCTCAGGGGGCGAGGGTATGGCTACACCTTC